The subject of this entry is one TCR beta chain. No antigen is known for it. TCRdb analysed the 5' RACE reads with MiXCR anew, one entry per CDR3 protein. The sample shows 380,000 or so distinct CDR3 sequences, under 15% of them seen only once. The data belong to a study of T-cell memory formation after mild COVID-19. Regarding the study as a whole: Second-wave clones with a day 37 peak had unconfirmed SARS-CoV-2 specificity. Some clones that responded turned up in pre-infection memory, which suggests that cross-reactive memory joined in. Those CD4+ clones that contracted were mainly in CM and EM (CD8+ ones in EMRA).

From germline, CDR1 is DFQATT and CDR2 SNEGSKA (reference sequence). Trimming took 6 bases from V and 0 from J; bases not matched to a gene: 13. This CDR3 has 18 residues. This TCR was sampled from a man aged 18 to 30 who had mild COVID-19 (a few samples of this study predate the infection). Cell type and time point are not known. V gene TRBV20-1 combines with J gene TRBJ2-4; 11 nucleotides line up with TRBD2. Sample: PBMCs or a T cell subset sorted from them (not recorded which). Here the CDR3 reads CSAKLAGDPNLAKNIQYF. The CDR3 region has the DNA TGCAGTGCCAAACTAGCGGGGGACCCAAACCTAGCCAAAAACATTCAGTACTTC.